These 7 T cell receptor beta chains were all obtained from the same sample, sequenced in a study of shared clonotypes between healthy human individuals. The data were produced by immunoSEQ multiplex PCR, yet TCRdb's version contains in-frame clones alone and is incomplete. Among over a million clones, 98% were seen once, and the ten largest hold roughly 0.36%. The sequencing input was naive CD4+ T cells sorted from blood. This sample's subset: CD45RA+ positively selected. These receptors all come from a man aged 25-40 years in good health.

CDR3 nucleotides: TGTGCCAGCAGCGGAAGGGGTGGTGAAAAACTGTTTTTT. Amino acids: CASSGRGGEKLFF. This sequence joins TRBV7-2 and TRBJ1-4; maybe TRBD1 (5 bases). V lost 5 bases and J 7 bases, leaving 11 bases between the germline ends. The CDR3 contains 13 residues. The germline gives CDR1 SGHTA, CDR2 FQGNSA. Looking up the rest from reference TRBV7-2 and TRBJ1-4 gives the full variable domain: GAGVSQSPSNKVTEKGKDVELRCDPISGHTALYWYRQSLGQGLEFLIYFQGNSAPDKSGLPSDRFSAERTGGSVSTLTIQRTQQEDSAVYLCASSGRGGEKLFFGSGTQLSVL.

The chain couples TRBV27 to TRBJ2-1; 10 positions match TRBD2. The length of the CDR3 is 18 residues. Looked up from germline, CDR1 is MNHEY and CDR2 is SMNVEV (reference sequence). The V segment lost 0 bases and the J segment 5 bases; nucleotides outside the gene matches: 10. The CDR3: CASSLSLFGGLADNEQFF. The CDR3 nucleotides read TGTGCCAGCAGTTTATCCCTCTTCGGTGGACTAGCGGACAATGAGCAGTTCTTC.

Comment on this clone: The sample contains more than one DNA sequence encoding this CDR3. The rearrangement links TRBV5-4 to TRBJ2-3, with 7 bases aligning to TRBD1. CDR1 and CDR2 from the germline V gene are SGHNT and YYREEE (reference sequence). There are 14 residues in the CDR3. V was clipped by 2 bases and J by 3 bases; unmatched bases: 3. The CDR3 nucleotides read TGTGCCAGCAGCTTTAGACAGGGAACAGATACGCAGTATTTT. Amino acids: CASSFRQGTDTQYF. Variable domain in full (rest from reference TRBV5-4 and TRBJ2-3): ETGVTQSPTHLIKTRGQQVTLRCSSQSGHNTVSWYQQALGQGPQFIFQYYREEENGRGNFPPRFSGLQFPNYSSELNVNALELDDSALYLCASSFRQGTDTQYFGPGTRLTVL.

This chain uses TRBV9 with TRBJ1-5, with 8 bases fitting TRBD1. Unmatched junction bases numbered 5, after V lost 3 bases and J lost 6 bases. Germline CDR1 reads SGDLS; CDR2 reads YYNGEE. The CDR3 loop spans 14 amino acids. The CDR3 region is CASSEGQVGQPQHF. The CDR3 DNA sequence: TGTGCCAGCAGCGAGGGACAGGTTGGTCAGCCCCAGCATTTT.

The CDR3 loop reads CASSLVALAGVGKNIQYF. The CDR3 DNA reads TGTGCCAGCAGCTTGGTGGCCCTAGCGGGAGTGGGCAAAAACATTCAGTACTTC. This chain links TRBV5-4 with TRBJ2-4, with TRBD2 identical over 10 bases. Germline V gene sequence: CDR1 SGHNT, CDR2 YYREEE (reference sequence). Unmatched junction bases numbered 9, after V lost 0 bases and J lost 3 bases. CDR3 length: 18 amino acids.

This clone was found once. Written as DNA, the CDR3 is TGTGCCAGCAGCCCGGACAGGGTGGGCCAAGAGACCCAGTACTTC. This codes for CASSPDRVGQETQYF. The V call is TRBV7-2, the J call TRBJ2-5; 8 nucleotides align to TRBD1. Germline-derived CDR1 and CDR2 are SGHTA and FQGNSA. CDR3 size: 15 residues. The junction had 6 bases not matched to a gene; V was cut back by 5 bases and J by 1 base. The full variable domain, completed using reference TRBV7-2 and TRBJ2-5, is GAGVSQSPSNKVTEKGKDVELRCDPISGHTALYWYRQSLGQGLEFLIYFQGNSAPDKSGLPSDRFSAERTGGSVSTLTIQRTQQEDSAVYLCASSPDRVGQETQYFGPGTRLLVL.

A word on this clone: Distinct nucleotide sequences in the sample also encode this CDR3. The genes are TRBV28 and TRBJ2-5; D call uncertain. With 4 bases removed from V and 5 bases from J, the gap between germline ends came to 5 bases. The V gene's germline CDR1 is MDHEN and CDR2 SYDVKM. The CDR3 is made up of 11 amino acids. The CDR3, as DNA: TGTGCCAGCAGTTCCCAGGAGACCCAGTACTTC. Translation: CASSSQETQYF.